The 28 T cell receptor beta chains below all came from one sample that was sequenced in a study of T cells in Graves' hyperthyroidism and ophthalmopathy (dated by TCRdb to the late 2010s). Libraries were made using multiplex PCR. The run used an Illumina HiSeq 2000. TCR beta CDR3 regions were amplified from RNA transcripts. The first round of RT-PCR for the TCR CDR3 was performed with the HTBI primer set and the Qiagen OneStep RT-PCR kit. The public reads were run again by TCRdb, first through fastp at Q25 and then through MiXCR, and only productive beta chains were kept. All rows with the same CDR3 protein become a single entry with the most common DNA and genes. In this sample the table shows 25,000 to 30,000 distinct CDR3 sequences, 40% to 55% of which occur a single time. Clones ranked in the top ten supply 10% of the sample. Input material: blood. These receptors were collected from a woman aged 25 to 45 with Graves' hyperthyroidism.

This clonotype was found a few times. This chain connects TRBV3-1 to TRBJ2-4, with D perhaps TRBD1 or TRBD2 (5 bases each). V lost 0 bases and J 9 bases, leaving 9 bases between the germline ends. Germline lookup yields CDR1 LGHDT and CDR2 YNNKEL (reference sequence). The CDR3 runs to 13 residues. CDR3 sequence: CASSQEAGTIQYF. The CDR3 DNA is TGTGCCAGCAGCCAAGAAGCAGGGACCATTCAGTACTTC.

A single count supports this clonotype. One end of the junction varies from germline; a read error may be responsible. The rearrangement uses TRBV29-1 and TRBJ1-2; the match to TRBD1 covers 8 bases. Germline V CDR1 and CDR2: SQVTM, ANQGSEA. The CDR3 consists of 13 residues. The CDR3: CSVDLGQGYDYTF. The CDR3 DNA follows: TGCAGCGTCGATCTAGGACAGGGCTATGACTACACCTTC.

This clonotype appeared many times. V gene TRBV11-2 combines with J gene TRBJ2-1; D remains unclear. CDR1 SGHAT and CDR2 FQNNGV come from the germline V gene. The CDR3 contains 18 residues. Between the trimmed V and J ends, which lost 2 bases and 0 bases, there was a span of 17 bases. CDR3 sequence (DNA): TGTGCCAGCAGCTTAATTATCGTTCGGCCAGCCTCCTACAATGAGCAGTTCTTC. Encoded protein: CASSLIIVRPASYNEQFF.

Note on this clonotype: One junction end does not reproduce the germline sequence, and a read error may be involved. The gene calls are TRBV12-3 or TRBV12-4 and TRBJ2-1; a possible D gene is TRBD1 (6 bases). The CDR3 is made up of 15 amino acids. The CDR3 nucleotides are TGTGCCAGCAATTTCCCCCAGGGGCGGGCCAATGAGCAGCTCTTC. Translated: CASNFPQGRANEQLF.

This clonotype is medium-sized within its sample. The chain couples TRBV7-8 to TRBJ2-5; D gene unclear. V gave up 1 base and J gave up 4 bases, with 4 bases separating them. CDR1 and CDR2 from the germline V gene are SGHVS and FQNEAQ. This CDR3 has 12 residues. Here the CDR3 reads CASSLGRETQYF. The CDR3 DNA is TGTGCCAGCAGCTTAGGCAGAGAGACCCAGTACTTC.

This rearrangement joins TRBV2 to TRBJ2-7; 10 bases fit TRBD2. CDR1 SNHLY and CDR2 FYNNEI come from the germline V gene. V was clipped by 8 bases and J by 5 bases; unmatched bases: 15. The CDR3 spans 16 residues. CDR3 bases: TGTGCCAGCGTGGGCGAAACGCTAGCGGGAGCTGACGAGCAGTACTTC. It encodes CASVGETLAGADEQYF.

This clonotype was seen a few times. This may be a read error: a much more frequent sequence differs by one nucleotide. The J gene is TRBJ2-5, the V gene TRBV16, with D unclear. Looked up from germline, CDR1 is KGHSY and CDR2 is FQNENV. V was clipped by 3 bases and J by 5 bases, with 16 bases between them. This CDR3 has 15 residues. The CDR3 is CASSQSTWTRETQYF. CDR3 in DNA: TGTGCCAGCAGCCAGTCCACCTGGACGAGGGAGACCCAGTACTTC.

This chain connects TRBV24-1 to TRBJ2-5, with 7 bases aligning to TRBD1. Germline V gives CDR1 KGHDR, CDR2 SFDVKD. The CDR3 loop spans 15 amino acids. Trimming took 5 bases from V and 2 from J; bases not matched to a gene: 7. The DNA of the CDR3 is TGTGCCACCAGTGCCAAGACAGGGTCACAAGAGACCCAGTACTTC. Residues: CATSAKTGSQETQYF.

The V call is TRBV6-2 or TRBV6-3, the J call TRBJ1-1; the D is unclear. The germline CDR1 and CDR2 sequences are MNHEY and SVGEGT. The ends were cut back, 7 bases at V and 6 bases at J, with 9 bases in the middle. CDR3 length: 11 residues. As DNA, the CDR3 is TGTGCCAGCATGGGCGTCGCTGAAGCTTTCTTT. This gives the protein CASMGVAEAFF.

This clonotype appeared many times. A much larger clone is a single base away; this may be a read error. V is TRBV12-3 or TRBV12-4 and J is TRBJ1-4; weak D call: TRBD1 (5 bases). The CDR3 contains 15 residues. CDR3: CASSFGGQGNEELFF. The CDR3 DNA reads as TGTGCCAGCAGTTTCGGGGGTCAGGGTAATGAAGAACTGTTTTTT.

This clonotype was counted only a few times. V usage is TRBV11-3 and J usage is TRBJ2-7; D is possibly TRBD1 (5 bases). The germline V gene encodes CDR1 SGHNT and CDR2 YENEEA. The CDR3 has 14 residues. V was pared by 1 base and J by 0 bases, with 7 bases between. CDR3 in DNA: TGTGCCAGCAGCTTAGCCGGACACTCCTACGAGCAGTACTTC. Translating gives CASSLAGHSYEQYF.

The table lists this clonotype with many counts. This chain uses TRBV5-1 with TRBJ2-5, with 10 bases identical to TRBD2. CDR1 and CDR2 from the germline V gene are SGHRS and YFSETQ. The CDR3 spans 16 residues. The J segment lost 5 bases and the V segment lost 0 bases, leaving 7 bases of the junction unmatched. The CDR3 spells CASSLAASGSWETQYF. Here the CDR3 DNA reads TGCGCCAGCAGCTTGGCAGCTAGCGGGAGTTGGGAGACCCAGTACTTC.

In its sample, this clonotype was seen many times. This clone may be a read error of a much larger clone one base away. The CDR3 is CASSHYNEQFF. In DNA form, the CDR3 reads TGTGCCAGCAGCCACTACAATGAGCAGTTCTTC. This chain links TRBV3-1 with TRBJ2-1, with D unclear. Trimming took off 3 bases at V and 3 bases at J, with 0 bases between the two ends. CDR1 is LGHDT and CDR2 is YNNKEL in the germline V gene (reference sequence). This CDR3 contains 11 residues.

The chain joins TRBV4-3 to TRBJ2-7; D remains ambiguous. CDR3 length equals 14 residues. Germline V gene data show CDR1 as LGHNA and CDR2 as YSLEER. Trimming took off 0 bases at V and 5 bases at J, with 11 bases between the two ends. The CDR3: CASSQDWGFDEQYF. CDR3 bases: TGCGCCAGCAGCCAAGATTGGGGTTTCGACGAGCAGTACTTC.

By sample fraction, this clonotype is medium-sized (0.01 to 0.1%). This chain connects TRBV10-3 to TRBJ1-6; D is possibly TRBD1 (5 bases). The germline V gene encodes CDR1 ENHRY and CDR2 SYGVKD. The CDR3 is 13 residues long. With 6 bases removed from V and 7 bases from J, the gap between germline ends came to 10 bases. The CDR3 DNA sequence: TGTGCCATCAGAGGGGCGGAGAATTCACCCCTCCACTTT. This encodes CAIRGAENSPLHF.

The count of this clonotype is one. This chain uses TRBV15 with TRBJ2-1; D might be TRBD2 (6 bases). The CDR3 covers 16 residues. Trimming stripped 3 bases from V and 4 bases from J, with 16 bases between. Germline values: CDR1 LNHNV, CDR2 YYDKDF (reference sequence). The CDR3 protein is CATSSGGLGFYNEQFF. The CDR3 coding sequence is TGTGCCACCAGCAGCGGAGGGCTAGGCTTTTACAATGAGCAGTTCTTC.

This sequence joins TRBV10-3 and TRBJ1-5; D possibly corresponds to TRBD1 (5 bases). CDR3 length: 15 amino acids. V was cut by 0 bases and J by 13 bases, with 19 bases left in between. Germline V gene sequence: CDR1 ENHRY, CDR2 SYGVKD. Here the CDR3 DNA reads TGTGCCATCAGTGAGTCGAAGGTCAGGGAATTTGAGCAGCATTTT. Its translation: CAISESKVREFEQHF.

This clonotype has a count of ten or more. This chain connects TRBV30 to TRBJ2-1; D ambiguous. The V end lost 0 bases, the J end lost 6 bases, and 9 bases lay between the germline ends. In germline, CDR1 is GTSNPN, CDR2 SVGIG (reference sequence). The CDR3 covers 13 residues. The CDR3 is CAWSVHPINEQFF. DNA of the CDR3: TGTGCCTGGAGTGTTCACCCAATCAATGAGCAGTTCTTC.

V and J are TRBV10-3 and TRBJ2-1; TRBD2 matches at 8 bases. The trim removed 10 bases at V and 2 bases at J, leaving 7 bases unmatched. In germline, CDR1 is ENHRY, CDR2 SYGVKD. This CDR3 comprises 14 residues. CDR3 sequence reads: CATGGDGAYNEQFF. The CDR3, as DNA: TGTGCCACCGGGGGGGACGGCGCCTACAATGAGCAGTTCTTC.

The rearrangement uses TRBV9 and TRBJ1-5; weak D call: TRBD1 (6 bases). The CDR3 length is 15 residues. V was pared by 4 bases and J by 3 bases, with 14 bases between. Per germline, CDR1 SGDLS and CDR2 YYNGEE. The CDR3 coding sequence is TGTGCCAGCAGCCCGGGGGGGGCGGACAATCAGCCCCAGCATTTT. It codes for CASSPGGADNQPQHF.

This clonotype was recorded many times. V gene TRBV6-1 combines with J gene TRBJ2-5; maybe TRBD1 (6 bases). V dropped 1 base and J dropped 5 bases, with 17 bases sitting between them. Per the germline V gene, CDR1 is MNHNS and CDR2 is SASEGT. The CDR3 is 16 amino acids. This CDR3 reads CASSEVGGHPRETQYF. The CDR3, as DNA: TGTGCCAGCAGTGAAGTTGGGGGCCACCCTCGGGAGACCCAGTACTTC.

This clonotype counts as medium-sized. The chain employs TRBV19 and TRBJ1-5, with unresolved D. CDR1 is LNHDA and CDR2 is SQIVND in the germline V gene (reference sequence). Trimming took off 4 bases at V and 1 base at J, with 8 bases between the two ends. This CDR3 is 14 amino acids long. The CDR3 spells CASSKQDSNQPQHF. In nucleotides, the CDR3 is TGTGCCAGTAGTAAGCAGGACAGCAATCAGCCCCAGCATTTT.

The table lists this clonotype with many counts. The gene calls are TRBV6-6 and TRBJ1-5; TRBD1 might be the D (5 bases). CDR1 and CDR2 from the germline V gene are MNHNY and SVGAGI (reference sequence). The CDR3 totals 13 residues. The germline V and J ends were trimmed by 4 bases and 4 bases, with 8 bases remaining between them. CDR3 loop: CASSWGGNQPQHF. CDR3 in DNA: TGTGCCAGCAGTTGGGGGGGGAATCAGCCCCAGCATTTT.

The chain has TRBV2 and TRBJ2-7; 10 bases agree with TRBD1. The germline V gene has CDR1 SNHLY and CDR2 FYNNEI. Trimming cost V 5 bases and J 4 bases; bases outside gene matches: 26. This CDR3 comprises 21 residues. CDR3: CASSRGSDRGEDCGQPYEQYF. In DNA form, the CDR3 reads TGTGCCAGCAGTCGAGGATCGGACAGGGGGGAGGACTGTGGACAGCCGTACGAGCAGTACTTC. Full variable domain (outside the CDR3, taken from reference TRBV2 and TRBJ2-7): EPEVTQTPSHQVTQMGQEVILRCVPISNHLYFYWYRQILGQKVEFLVSFYNNEISEKSEIFDDQFSVERPDGSNFTLKIRSTKLEDSAMYFCASSRGSDRGEDCGQPYEQYFGPGTRLTVT.

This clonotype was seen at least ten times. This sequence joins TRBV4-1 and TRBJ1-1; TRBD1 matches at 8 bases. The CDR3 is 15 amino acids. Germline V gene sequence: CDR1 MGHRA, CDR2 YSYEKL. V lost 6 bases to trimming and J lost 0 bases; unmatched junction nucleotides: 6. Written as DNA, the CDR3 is TGCGCCAGCAGGTCCAGGGGGCTGATGAACACTGAAGCTTTCTTT. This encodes CASRSRGLMNTEAFF.

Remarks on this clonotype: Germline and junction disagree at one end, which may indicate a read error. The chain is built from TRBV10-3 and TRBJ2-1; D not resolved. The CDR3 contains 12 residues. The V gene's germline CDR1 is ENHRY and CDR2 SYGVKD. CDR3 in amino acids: CAIGPSSDEQFF. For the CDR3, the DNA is TGTGCCATCGGTCCCTCCTCCGATGAGCAGTTCTTT.

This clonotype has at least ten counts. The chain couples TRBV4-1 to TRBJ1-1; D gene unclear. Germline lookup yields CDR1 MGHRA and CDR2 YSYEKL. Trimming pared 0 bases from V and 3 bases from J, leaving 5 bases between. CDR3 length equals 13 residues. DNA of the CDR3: TGCGCCAGCAGCCAAGAAGGGTACACTGAAGCTTTCTTT. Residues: CASSQEGYTEAFF.

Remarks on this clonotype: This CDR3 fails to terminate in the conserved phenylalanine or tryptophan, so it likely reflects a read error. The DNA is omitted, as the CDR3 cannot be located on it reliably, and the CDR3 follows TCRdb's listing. Here the CDR3 reads CASSFSTS. The V call is TRBV7-8, the J call TRBJ1-6. CDR1 is SGHVS and CDR2 is FQNEAQ in the germline V gene. The CDR3 is 8 residues long, counting both termini.